A single sample gave rise to the 32 T cell receptor beta chains below, sequenced in a study of preoperative IRX-2 immunotherapy in early breast cancer (dated by TCRdb to between 2019 and 2020). Libraries were prepared through the immunoSEQ multiplex PCR assay. In its TCRdb copy, this immuneACCESS table keeps in-frame sequences only and misses some clones. Where compared with another copy, unresolved V genes explain less than half of these, and the others have no known cause. The sample has under 40,000 clones on record, around 96% of them singletons. The top ten clonotypes cover roughly 6.5% of the sample. The treatment or condition label, read with the paper, signifies: preoperative locoregional IRX-2 cytokine immunotherapy. The sample was collected from a patient treated with IRX-2 immunotherapy. The source of these receptors is a human donor with breast cancer.

V usage is TRBV13 and J usage is TRBJ2-2, with 12 bases that match TRBD2. V was pared by 2 bases and J by 8 bases, with 3 bases of the junction left unmatched. This CDR3 is built from 15 residues. Germline V gene lookup returns CDR1 PRHDT and CDR2 FYEKMQ (reference sequence). This CDR3 is CASSLRTSGKGELFF. CDR3 sequence (DNA): TGTGCCAGCAGCTTACGGACTAGCGGGAAGGGGGAGCTGTTTTTT. Full variable domain (remainder filled in from reference TRBV13 and TRBJ2-2): AAGVIQSPRHLIKEKRETATLKCYPIPRHDTVYWYQQGPGQDPQFLISFYEKMQSDKGSIPDRFSAQQFSDYHSELNMSSLELGDSALYFCASSLRTSGKGELFFGEGSRLTVL.

The rearrangement joins TRBV6-5 to TRBJ2-7; unclear D gene. Per the germline V gene, CDR1 is MNHEY and CDR2 is SVGAGI. The CDR3 has 12 residues. Trimming took off 5 bases at V and 2 bases at J, with 7 bases between the two ends. In nucleotides, the CDR3 is TGTGCCAGCAGTAAAACCACCTACGAGCAGTACTTC. It yields the protein CASSKTTYEQYF.

V gene TRBV25-1 combines with J gene TRBJ2-1; D may be TRBD2 (5 bases). CDR1 is MGHDK and CDR2 is SYGVNS in the germline V gene. Trimming stripped 6 bases from V and 10 bases from J, with 10 bases between. The CDR3 runs to 11 residues. The CDR3: CASRTSGEQFF. The CDR3 DNA follows: TGTGCCAGCAGGACCTCGGGGGAGCAGTTCTTC. Full variable domain (remainder filled in from reference TRBV25-1 and TRBJ2-1): EADIYQTPRYLVIGTGKKITLECSQTMGHDKMYWYQQDPGMELHLIHYSYGVNSTEKGDLSSESTVSRIRTEHFPLTLESARPSHTSQYLCASRTSGEQFFGPGTRLTVL.

Only one count was recorded for this clone. The genes are TRBV6-5 and TRBJ2-7; maybe TRBD1 (6 bases). V was pared by 6 bases and J by 7 bases, with 13 bases between. Germline CDR1 and CDR2: MNHEY and SVGAGI. The CDR3 is made up of 12 amino acids. The CDR3 DNA reads TGTGCCAGCAGGGGGGCGGCACAAGAGCAGTACTTC. Residues: CASRGAAQEQYF.

J is TRBJ2-5 and V is TRBV7-3, with D possibly TRBD1 on 6 matching bases. The V gene lost 1 base and the J gene lost 4 bases, with 16 bases spanning the gap. CDR3 length equals 16 residues. The germline V gene encodes CDR1 SGHTA and CDR2 FQGTGA. The CDR3 bases are TGTGCCAGCAGCTTAAGGGGAACAGGGATGGTAGAGACCCAGTACTTC. Translation gives CASSLRGTGMVETQYF.

This sequence joins TRBV19 and TRBJ1-1, with D perhaps matching TRBD1 (5 bases). Germline loops: CDR1 LNHDA, CDR2 SQIVND (reference sequence). The CDR3 has 14 residues. The V and J ends lost 4 bases and 5 bases respectively, with 14 bases between them. CDR3 bases: TGTGCCAGTAGTACCGGGCGGGGGGAGACTGAAGCTTTCTTT. Its protein product is CASSTGRGETEAFF. Based on the CDR3 plus reference TRBV19 and TRBJ1-1, the full variable domain is DGGITQSPKYLFRKEGQNVTLSCEQNLNHDAMYWYRQDPGQGLRLIYYSQIVNDFQKGDIAEGYSVSREKKESFPLTVTSAQKNPTAFYLCASSTGRGETEAFFGQGTRLTVV.

The CDR3 bases are TGTGCCAGCAGCTTAGATCGTCGAGGGAACACTGAAGCTTTCTTT. It encodes CASSLDRRGNTEAFF. This chain links TRBV11-2 with TRBJ1-1; unclear D gene. Germline V gives CDR1 SGHAT, CDR2 FQNNGV. V lost 0 bases and J 1 base, leaving 9 bases between the germline ends. The CDR3 is made up of 15 amino acids.

The chain joins TRBV5-4 to TRBJ1-4; unclear D gene. Between the trimmed V and J ends, which lost 2 bases and 4 bases, there was a span of 15 bases. The length of the CDR3 is 16 residues. CDR1 is SGHNT, CDR2 YYREEE, per germline (reference sequence). In DNA, the CDR3 is TGTGCCAGCAGCTTAGCCCCTGGACGGATTAATGAAAAACTGTTTTTT. Protein: CASSLAPGRINEKLFF.

Only one count was recorded for this clone. The chain links TRBV10-3 to TRBJ2-1; D gene ambiguous. Trimming stripped 4 bases from V and 2 bases from J, with 12 bases between. This CDR3 is built from 15 residues. Germline loops: CDR1 ENHRY, CDR2 SYGVKD. The CDR3 sequence: CAISVSQPPYNEQFF. The CDR3 DNA reads as TGTGCCATCAGTGTCTCCCAACCCCCCTACAATGAGCAGTTCTTC.

The chain combines TRBV10-2 with TRBJ2-2; no clear D. Per the germline V gene, CDR1 is WSHSY and CDR2 is SAAADI. Trimming stripped 2 bases from V and 2 bases from J, with 15 bases between. CDR3 length: 17 residues. CDR3 in DNA: TGCGCCAGCAGTGAGGGTTTAGGGCAGGAAAACACCGGGGAGCTGTTTTTT. The encoded protein is CASSEGLGQENTGELFF.

The rearrangement links TRBV4-2 to TRBJ2-6, with TRBD2 as a possible D gene (5 bases). Germline CDR1 is LGHNA and CDR2 is YNFKEQ. V lost 2 bases and J 4 bases, leaving 18 bases between the germline ends. The CDR3 is 18 residues long. CDR3 nucleotides: TGTGCCAGCAGCCAAATCGGCTTGGCTAGCCTGGGGGCCAACGTCCTGACTTTC. Protein sequence: CASSQIGLASLGANVLTF.

The rearrangement joins TRBV7-9 to TRBJ1-1, with D possibly TRBD1 on 5 matching bases. Trimming took off 6 bases at V and 8 bases at J, with 13 bases between the two ends. CDR1 and CDR2 from the germline V gene are SEHNR and FQNEAQ (reference sequence). The CDR3 runs to 12 residues. CDR3 loop: CASSSAGSEAFF. In DNA form, the CDR3 reads TGTGCCAGCAGTTCCGCAGGGTCCGAAGCTTTCTTT.

This chain joins TRBV28 and TRBJ2-1, with 7 bases fitting TRBD1. V was pared by 6 bases and J by 4 bases, with 6 bases of the junction left unmatched. The CDR3 contains 14 residues. CDR1 and CDR2 from the germline V gene are MDHEN and SYDVKM. The CDR3 nucleotides are TGTGCCAGCAGGACACAGGGGAATTACAATGAGCAGTTCTTC. This gives the protein CASRTQGNYNEQFF.

The chain links TRBV27 to TRBJ1-2, with D hard to call. In germline, CDR1 is MNHEY, CDR2 SMNVEV (reference sequence). This CDR3 contains 12 residues. Trimming left V 2 bases short and J 8 bases short, with 9 bases between. The CDR3 DNA follows: TGTGCCAGCAGTTTACCGGGGTCCGGCTACACCTTC. Its protein product is CASSLPGSGYTF.

This sequence joins TRBV10-3 and TRBJ1-3; no clear D gene. Between the trimmed V and J ends, which lost 6 bases and 2 bases, there was a span of 11 bases. The CDR3 totals 14 residues. Germline assignment: CDR1 ENHRY and CDR2 SYGVKD. CDR3 DNA: TGTGCCATCAGCAGAGGGTCGACTGGAAACACCATATATTTT. The encoded protein is CAISRGSTGNTIYF.

This clone was picked up one time. The J gene is TRBJ2-7, the V gene TRBV14; weak D call: TRBD1 (6 bases). Germline lookup yields CDR1 SGHDN and CDR2 FVKESK. The V end lost 5 bases, the J end lost 7 bases, and 18 bases lay between the germline ends. The CDR3 runs 14 residues. This chain's CDR3 is CASSSHRAVREQYF. As DNA, the CDR3 is TGTGCCAGCAGCTCCCACAGGGCGGTGCGGGAGCAGTACTTC.

CDR3: CASSQLERDGDYGYTF. The CDR3 DNA reads TGTGCCAGCAGCCAGCTAGAAAGGGACGGAGACTATGGCTACACCTTC. The V and J genes are TRBV11-2 and TRBJ1-2, with D maybe TRBD1 (5 bases). The CDR3 spans 16 residues. CDR1 is SGHAT and CDR2 is FQNNGV in the germline V gene. V lost 5 bases and J 3 bases, leaving 19 bases between the germline ends.

The V call is TRBV18, the J call TRBJ2-1, with TRBD2 matching 8 bases. The CDR3 is 15 amino acids. Trimming at V came to 3 bases and at J to 6 bases, leaving 7 bases not matched to a gene. CDR1 is KGHSH and CDR2 is LQKENI in the germline V gene. For the CDR3, the DNA is TGTGCCAGCTCACCCTTGGTGCGGGGGGCCAATGAGCAGTTCTTC. Its protein is CASSPLVRGANEQFF.

CDR3 sequence reads: CASSPRTSGSNDEQFF. CDR3 nucleotide sequence: TGTGCCAGCTCACCGAGGACTAGCGGGAGTAACGATGAGCAGTTCTTC. The chain employs TRBV18 and TRBJ2-1; 13 bases align to TRBD2. Germline V gives CDR1 KGHSH, CDR2 LQKENI. CDR3 length: 16 residues. The V gene end was trimmed by 3 bases and the J gene end by 8 bases; junction bases not matched to a gene: 7.

The chain recombines TRBV28 with TRBJ2-3; 8 bases are shared with TRBD1. Germline CDR1 reads MDHEN; CDR2 reads SYDVKM. The J segment lost 4 bases and the V segment lost 5 bases, leaving 8 bases of the junction unmatched. There are 15 residues in the CDR3. The CDR3 protein is CASSPRGRRADTQYF. CDR3 nucleotide sequence: TGTGCCAGCAGTCCCAGGGGGCGCCGGGCAGATACGCAGTATTTT.

This clone was found once. The chain joins TRBV25-1 to TRBJ1-4; D ambiguous. V lost 3 bases and J 6 bases, leaving 5 bases between the germline ends. Germline-derived CDR1 and CDR2 are MGHDK and SYGVNS. There are 12 residues in the CDR3. CDR3 sequence: CASSDWDEKLFF. CDR3 bases: TGTGCCAGCAGTGATTGGGATGAAAAACTGTTTTTT.

V and J are TRBV4-1 and TRBJ1-1; 7 bases map to TRBD1. Germline trimming cut 0 bases from V and 4 bases from J; bases unmatched to any gene: 2. Per the germline V gene, CDR1 is MGHRA and CDR2 is YSYEKL. CDR3 length: 14 amino acids. The CDR3 DNA follows: TGCGCCAGCAGCCAAGACACAGGGGTCACTGAAGCTTTCTTT. This codes for CASSQDTGVTEAFF.

The gene calls are TRBV21-1 and TRBJ2-5; the D call of TRBD2 is as the table states it, not checked on the DNA. TRBV21-1 is a known pseudogene. This CDR3 region has 15 residues. The CDR3, as DNA: TGTGCCAGCACCTCCGAGGGCGGGAGGATCGAGACCCAGTACTTC. It yields the protein CASTSEGGRIETQYF.

The chain recombines TRBV28 with TRBJ2-4; a possible D gene is TRBD1 (6 bases). This CDR3 has 16 residues. The V gene lost 5 bases and the J gene lost 0 bases, with 14 bases spanning the gap. Germline V gene sequence: CDR1 MDHEN, CDR2 SYDVKM. The CDR3 region has the DNA TGTGCCAGCAGTGCGACAGGAGAACTAGCCAAAAACATTCAGTACTTC. Translating gives CASSATGELAKNIQYF.

This clone has a single count. The chain is built from TRBV19 and TRBJ1-1; D is ambiguous. The V end lost 1 base, the J end lost 5 bases, and 17 bases lay between the germline ends. The CDR3 spans 16 residues. Germline CDR1 LNHDA, CDR2 SQIVND (reference sequence). The CDR3 here is CASSIAWNQMGTEAFF. DNA for the CDR3: TGTGCCAGTAGTATAGCTTGGAACCAAATGGGAACTGAAGCTTTCTTT.

The CDR3 DNA follows: TGCGCCAGCGGTTTAAGGGATGGAGAAAAACTGTTTTTT. Translated, it gives CASGLRDGEKLFF. The genes are TRBV10-2 and TRBJ1-4; D ambiguous. V lost 8 bases, J lost 8 bases, and 15 bases lay in between. The CDR3 loop spans 13 amino acids. Per the germline V gene, CDR1 is WSHSY and CDR2 is SAAADI.

The chain is built from TRBV6-6 and TRBJ2-1, with D uncertain. CDR1 and CDR2 from the germline V gene are MNHNY and SVGAGI (reference sequence). V shed 0 bases and J shed 4 bases, with 7 bases lying between them. This CDR3 is built from 14 residues. CDR3: CASSYSGPYNEQFF. The CDR3 DNA reads as TGTGCCAGCAGTTACTCCGGCCCGTACAATGAGCAGTTCTTC.

The chain employs TRBV9 and TRBJ2-1, with TRBD1 as a possible D gene (5 bases). This CDR3 comprises 12 residues. Germline CDR1 reads SGDLS; CDR2 reads YYNGEE. The V end lost 0 bases, the J end lost 12 bases, and 10 bases lay between the germline ends. The chain's CDR3 is CASSVGGRRQFF. Here the CDR3 DNA reads TGTGCCAGCAGCGTAGGGGGCCGACGGCAGTTCTTC.

The V gene is TRBV5-6, the J gene TRBJ2-2; 9 bases agree with TRBD2. The trim removed 0 bases at V and 3 bases at J, leaving 9 bases unmatched. The germline gives CDR1 SGHDT, CDR2 YYEEEE. There are 18 residues in the CDR3. CDR3 region: CASSLVLAGYRDTGELFF. The CDR3 region has the DNA TGTGCCAGCAGCTTGGTCCTAGCGGGGTACCGCGACACCGGGGAGCTGTTTTTT.

The rearrangement uses TRBV4-1 and TRBJ1-2; 7 bases agree with TRBD1. The CDR3 runs to 13 residues. Germline assignment: CDR1 MGHRA and CDR2 YSYEKL. The V gene end was trimmed by 5 bases and the J gene end by 3 bases; junction bases not matched to a gene: 3. The DNA of the CDR3 is TGCGCCAGCAGCGCCGGGACAGACTATGGCTACACCTTC. Its protein product is CASSAGTDYGYTF.

The rearrangement joins TRBV7-2 to TRBJ1-6, with TRBD1 as a possible D gene (6 bases). The germline V and J ends were trimmed by 2 bases and 7 bases, with 12 bases remaining between them. Germline V gene sequence: CDR1 SGHTA, CDR2 FQGNSA. This CDR3 has 15 residues. The CDR3 DNA follows: TGTGCCAGCAGCTTAAGAGGGACACAAAATTCACCCCTCCACTTT. This translates into CASSLRGTQNSPLHF.

The rearrangement links TRBV7-9 to TRBJ2-3; 12 positions agree with TRBD2. Unmatched junction bases numbered 3, after V lost 1 base and J lost 4 bases. Germline CDR1 is SEHNR and CDR2 is FQNEAQ (reference sequence). The length of the CDR3 is 16 residues. Here the CDR3 DNA reads TGTGCCAGCAGCTTAGGGCTAGCGGGAGGGCCAGATACGCAGTATTTT. Its translation is CASSLGLAGGPDTQYF.